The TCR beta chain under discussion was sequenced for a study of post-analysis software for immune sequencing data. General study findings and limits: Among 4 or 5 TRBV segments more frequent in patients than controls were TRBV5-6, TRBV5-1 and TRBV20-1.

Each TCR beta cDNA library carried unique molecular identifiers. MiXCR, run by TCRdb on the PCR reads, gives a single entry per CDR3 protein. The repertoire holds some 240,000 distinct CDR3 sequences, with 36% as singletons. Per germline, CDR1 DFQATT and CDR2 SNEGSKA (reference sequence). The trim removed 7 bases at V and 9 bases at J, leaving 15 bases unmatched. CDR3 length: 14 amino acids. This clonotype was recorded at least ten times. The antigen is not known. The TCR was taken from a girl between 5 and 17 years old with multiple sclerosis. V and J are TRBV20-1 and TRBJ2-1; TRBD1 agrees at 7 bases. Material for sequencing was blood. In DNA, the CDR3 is TGCAGTGGTTCCAAGGGGGCTCTCCGGGGTGAGCAGTTCTTC. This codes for CSGSKGALRGEQFF.